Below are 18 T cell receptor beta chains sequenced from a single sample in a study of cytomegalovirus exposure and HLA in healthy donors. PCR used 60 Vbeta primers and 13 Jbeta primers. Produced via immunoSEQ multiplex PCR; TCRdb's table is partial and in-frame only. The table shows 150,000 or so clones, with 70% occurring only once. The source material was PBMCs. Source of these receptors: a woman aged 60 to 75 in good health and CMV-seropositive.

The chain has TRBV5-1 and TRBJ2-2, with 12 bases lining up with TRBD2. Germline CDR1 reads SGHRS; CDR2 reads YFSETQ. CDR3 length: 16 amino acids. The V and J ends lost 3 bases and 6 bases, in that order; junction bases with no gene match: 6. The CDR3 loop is CASSYQTSGSSGELFF. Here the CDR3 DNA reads TGCGCCAGCAGCTACCAGACTAGCGGGAGTTCCGGGGAGCTGTTTTTT.

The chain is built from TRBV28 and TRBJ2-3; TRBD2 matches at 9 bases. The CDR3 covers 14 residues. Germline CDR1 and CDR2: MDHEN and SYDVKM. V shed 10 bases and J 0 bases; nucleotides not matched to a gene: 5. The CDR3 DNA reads TGTGCCACACAGCTAGCGGGGAGCACAGATACGCAGTATTTT. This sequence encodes CATQLAGSTDTQYF.

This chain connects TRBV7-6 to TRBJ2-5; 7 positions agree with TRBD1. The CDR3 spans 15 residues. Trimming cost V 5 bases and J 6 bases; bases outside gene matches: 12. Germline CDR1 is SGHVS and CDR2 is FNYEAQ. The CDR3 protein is CASSQEGGRYKTQYF. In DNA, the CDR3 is TGTGCCAGCAGCCAAGAAGGGGGCAGGTACAAGACCCAGTACTTC.

The CDR3 nucleotides read TGTGCCAGCAGGGGAACAGGGGATCCCTTTTATAGCAATCAGCCCCAGCATTTT. This encodes CASRGTGDPFYSNQPQHF. The genes are TRBV7-8 and TRBJ1-5; TRBD1 matches 7 bases. Germline CDR1 and CDR2: SGHVS and FQNEAQ. The CDR3 runs to 18 residues. V shed 6 bases and J 0 bases; nucleotides not matched to a gene: 14.

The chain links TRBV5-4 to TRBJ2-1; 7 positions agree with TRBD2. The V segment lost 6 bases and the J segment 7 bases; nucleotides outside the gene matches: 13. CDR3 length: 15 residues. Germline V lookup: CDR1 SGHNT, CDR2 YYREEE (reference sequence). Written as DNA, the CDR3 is TGTGCCAGCAACCCCGAAGGCGGGAGAACAAATGAGCAGTTCTTC. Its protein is CASNPEGGRTNEQFF.

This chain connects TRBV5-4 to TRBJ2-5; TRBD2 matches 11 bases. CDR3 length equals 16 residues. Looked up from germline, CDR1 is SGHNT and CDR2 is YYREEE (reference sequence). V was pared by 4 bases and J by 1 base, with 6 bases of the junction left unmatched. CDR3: CASSPRLAGTQETQYF. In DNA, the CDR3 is TGTGCCAGCAGCCCCCGACTAGCGGGGACCCAAGAGACCCAGTACTTC.

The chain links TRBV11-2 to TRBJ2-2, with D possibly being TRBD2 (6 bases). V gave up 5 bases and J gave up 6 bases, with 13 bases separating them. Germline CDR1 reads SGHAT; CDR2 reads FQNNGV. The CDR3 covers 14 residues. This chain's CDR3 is CASSRDLAPGELFF. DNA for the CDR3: TGTGCCAGCAGCCGCGATCTAGCGCCCGGGGAGCTGTTTTTT.

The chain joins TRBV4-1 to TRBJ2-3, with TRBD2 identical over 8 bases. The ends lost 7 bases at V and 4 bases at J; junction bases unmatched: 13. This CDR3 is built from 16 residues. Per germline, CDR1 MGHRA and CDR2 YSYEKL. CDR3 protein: CASKKSGSVSSDTQYF. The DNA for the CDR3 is TGCGCCAGCAAGAAAAGCGGGAGTGTTTCATCAGATACGCAGTATTTT.

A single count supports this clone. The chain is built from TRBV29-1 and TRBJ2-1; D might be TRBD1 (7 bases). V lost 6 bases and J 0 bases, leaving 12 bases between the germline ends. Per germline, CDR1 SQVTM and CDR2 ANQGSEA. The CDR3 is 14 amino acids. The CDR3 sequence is CSVWRDSSYNEQFF. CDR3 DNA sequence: TGCAGCGTGTGGCGGGACAGCTCCTACAATGAGCAGTTCTTC.

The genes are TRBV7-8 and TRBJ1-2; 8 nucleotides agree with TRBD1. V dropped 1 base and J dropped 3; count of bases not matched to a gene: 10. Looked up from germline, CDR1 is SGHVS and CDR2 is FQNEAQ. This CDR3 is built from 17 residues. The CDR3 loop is CASSLGELAGGYYGYTF. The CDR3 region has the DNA TGTGCCAGCAGCTTAGGGGAATTGGCAGGGGGCTACTATGGCTACACCTTC.

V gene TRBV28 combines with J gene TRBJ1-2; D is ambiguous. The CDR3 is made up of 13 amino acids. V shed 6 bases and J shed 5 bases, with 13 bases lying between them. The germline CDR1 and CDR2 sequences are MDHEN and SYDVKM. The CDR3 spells CASSYEGGYGYTF. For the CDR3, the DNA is TGTGCCAGCAGCTACGAGGGAGGATATGGCTACACCTTC.

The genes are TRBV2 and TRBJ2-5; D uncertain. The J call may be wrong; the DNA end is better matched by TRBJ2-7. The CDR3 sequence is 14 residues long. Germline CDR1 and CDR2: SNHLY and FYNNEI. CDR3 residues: CASSEAPTGYEQYF. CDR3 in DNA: TGTGCCAGCAGTGAAGCGCCGACTGGCTACGAGCAGTACTTC.

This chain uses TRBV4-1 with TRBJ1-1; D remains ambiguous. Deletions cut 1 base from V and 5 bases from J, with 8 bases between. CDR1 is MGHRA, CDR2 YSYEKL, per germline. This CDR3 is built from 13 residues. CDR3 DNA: TGCGCCAGCAGCCAAGTTCCCCCAACTGAAGCTTTCTTT. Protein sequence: CASSQVPPTEAFF.

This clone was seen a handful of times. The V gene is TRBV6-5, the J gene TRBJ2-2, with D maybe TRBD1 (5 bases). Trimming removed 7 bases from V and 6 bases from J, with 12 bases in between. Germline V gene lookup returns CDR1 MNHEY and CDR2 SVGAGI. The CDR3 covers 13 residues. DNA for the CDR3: TGTGCCAGCATTTCCAGGGATTCCGGGGAGCTGTTTTTT. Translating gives CASISRDSGELFF.

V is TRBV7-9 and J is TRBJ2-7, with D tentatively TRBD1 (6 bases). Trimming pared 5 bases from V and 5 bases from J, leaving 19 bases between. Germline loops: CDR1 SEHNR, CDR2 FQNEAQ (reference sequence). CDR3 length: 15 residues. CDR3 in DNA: TGTGCCAGCAGCCCCAACAGGGAAGGGGCTGACGAGCAGTACTTC. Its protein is CASSPNREGADEQYF.

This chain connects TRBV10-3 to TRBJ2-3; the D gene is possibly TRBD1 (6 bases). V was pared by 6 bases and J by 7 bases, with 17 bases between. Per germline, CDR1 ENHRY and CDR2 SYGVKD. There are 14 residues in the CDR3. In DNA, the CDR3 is TGTGCCATCAGGCTACACTTGGGGGCTAATACGCAGTATTTT. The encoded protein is CAIRLHLGANTQYF.

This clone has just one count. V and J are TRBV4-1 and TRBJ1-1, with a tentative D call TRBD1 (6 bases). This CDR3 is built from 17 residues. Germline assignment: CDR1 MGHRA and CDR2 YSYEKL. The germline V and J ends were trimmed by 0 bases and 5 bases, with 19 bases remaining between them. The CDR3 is CASSQDQPRGAWTEAFF. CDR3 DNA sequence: TGCGCCAGCAGCCAAGATCAGCCCCGGGGGGCTTGGACTGAAGCTTTCTTT.

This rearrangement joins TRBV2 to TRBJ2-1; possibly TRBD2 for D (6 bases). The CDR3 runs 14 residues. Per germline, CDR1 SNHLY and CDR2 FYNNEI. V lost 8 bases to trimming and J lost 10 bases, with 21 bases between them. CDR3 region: CASGTGLANGEQFF. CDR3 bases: TGTGCCAGCGGAACGGGGCTAGCGAACGGAGAGCAGTTCTTC.